This T cell receptor beta chain originates from a study of T-cell reconstitution after alpha-beta-depleted transplantation in children. Preparing the TCRbeta library involved the use of unique molecular identifiers. From the PCR reads, TCRdb called clonotypes with MiXCR, one entry per CDR3 protein. Of roughly 180,000 distinct CDR3 sequences listed, about 14% are singletons. The CDR3 has 15 amino acids. V was shortened by 0 bases and J by 4 bases, with 12 bases between the two germline ends. Germline assignment: CDR1 DFQATT and CDR2 SNEGSKA (reference sequence). The clonotype comes from a human donor who donated a stem cell graft to a child with acute lymphoblastic leukemia. This chain connects TRBV20-1 to TRBJ2-2; D may be TRBD1 (5 bases). The material sequenced was PBMCs from the stem cell graft donor, taken from the stem cell graft. The CDR3 sequence is CSARDQGRGTGELFF. The CDR3 nucleotides read TGCAGTGCTAGAGATCAGGGAAGAGGCACCGGGGAGCTGTTTTTT.